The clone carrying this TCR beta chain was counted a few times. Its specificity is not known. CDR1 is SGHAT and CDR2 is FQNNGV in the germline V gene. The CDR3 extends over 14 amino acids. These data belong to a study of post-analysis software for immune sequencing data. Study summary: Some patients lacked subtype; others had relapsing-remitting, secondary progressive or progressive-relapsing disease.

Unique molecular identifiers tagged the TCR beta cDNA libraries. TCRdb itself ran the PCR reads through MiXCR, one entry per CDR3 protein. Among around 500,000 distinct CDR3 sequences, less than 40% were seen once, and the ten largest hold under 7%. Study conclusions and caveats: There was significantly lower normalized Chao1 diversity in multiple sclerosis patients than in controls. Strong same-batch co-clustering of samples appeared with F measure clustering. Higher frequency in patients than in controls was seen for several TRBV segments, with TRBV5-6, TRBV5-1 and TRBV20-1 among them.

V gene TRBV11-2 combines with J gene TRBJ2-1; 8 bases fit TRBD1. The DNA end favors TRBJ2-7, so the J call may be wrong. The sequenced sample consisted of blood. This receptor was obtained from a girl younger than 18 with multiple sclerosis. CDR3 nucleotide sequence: TGTGCCAGCAGCTCCGGGACAGGCTACAATGAGCAGTACTTC. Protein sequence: CASSSGTGYNEQYF.